This TCR beta chain was captured in a study of OX40 agonist ivuxolimab in advanced cancers. For the study at large: Of mixed ages from roughly 23 to 85 and averaging about 60 years, the group was about 80% male.

General observations from the study: By week 6 at 0.1 to 3.0 mg/kg, blood CD4+ and CD8+ T cells had expanded clonally.

Assay used: immunoSEQ multiplex PCR; TCRdb lists only in-frame clones, some missing. The sample lists 60,000 to 80,000 clones; roughly 80% were seen once. This clone was picked up a small number of times. Its antigen is currently unknown. The CDR3 has 21 residues. The germline gives CDR1 LNHDA, CDR2 SQIVND (reference sequence). V was clipped by 7 bases and J by 8 bases; unmatched bases: 30. The sample consisted of CD4+ or CD8+ T cells sorted from blood, taken in a trial of the OX40 agonist ivuxolimab. This sequence was found in an adult with an advanced solid tumor such as melanoma, head and neck, liver or kidney cancer. This chain connects TRBV19 to TRBJ1-5, with 9 nucleotides matching TRBD1. DNA for the CDR3: TGTGCCAGTACCATCCCCCCCGATTTAGAAAAAAAAGACAGGGGGAGTAAGCCCCAGCATTTT. As protein: CASTIPPDLEKKDRGSKPQHF.